A selection of T cell receptor beta chains follows, all from one sample in a study of cytomegalovirus exposure and HLA in healthy donors. The table came from immunoSEQ multiplex PCR; TCRdb's copy has only in-frame clones and leaves some out. The sample has over 200,000 clones, 70% to 85% seen once. Material for sequencing was PBMCs. The receptors derive from a woman between 55 and 75 years old in good health and CMV-seropositive. Both conserved end residues are part of each CDR3. The D gene is left open where the match is weak. The size of a clone is reported for some rows only, either as once, few or many, or as a class for expanded clones.

v_call	clone_size	j_call	d_call	cdr3_aa	cdr3_nt
TRBV10-3	once	TRBJ2-2	TRBD2	CAISAPGRGVNTGELFF	TGTGCCATCAGTGCCCCCGGGCGGGGGGTGAACACCGGGGAGCTGTTTTTT
TRBV14	NA	TRBJ2-7	NA	CASSGQTYEQYF	TGTGCCAGCAGCGGACAGACCTACGAGCAGTACTTC
TRBV14	NA	TRBJ1-6	NA	CASSYTGFYNSPLHF	TGTGCCAGCAGCTATACAGGGTTTTATAATTCACCCCTCCACTTT
TRBV29-1	NA	TRBJ2-3	TRBD2	CSVERTSGGVASTDTQYF	TGCAGCGTTGAAAGGACTAGCGGGGGCGTTGCTAGCACAGATACGCAGTATTTT
TRBV7-2	NA	TRBJ1-3	NA	CASSPAGYSGNTIYF	TGTGCCAGCAGCCCCGCAGGGTACTCTGGAAACACCATATATTTT
TRBV7-8	NA	TRBJ1-1	NA	CASSFGGRMNAEAFF	TGTGCCAGCAGCTTTGGAGGACGGATGAACGCTGAAGCTTTCTTT
TRBV5-1	NA	TRBJ1-1	TRBD1	CASSRRTGDTEAFF	TGCGCCAGCAGCAGACGGACAGGGGACACTGAAGCTTTCTTT
TRBV5-4	NA	TRBJ1-3	NA	CASSAPLGNTIYF	TGTGCCAGCAGCGCACCACTTGGAAACACCATATATTTT
TRBV10-2	few	TRBJ2-7	TRBD2	CASSRLAGVYYEQYF	TGCGCCAGCAGTCGACTAGCGGGGGTCTACTACGAGCAGTACTTC
TRBV18	NA	TRBJ2-7	NA	CASSTSREYEQYF	TGTGCCAGCTCAACCTCCAGGGAATATGAGCAGTACTTC
TRBV10-1	NA	TRBJ2-5	TRBD2	CASSESSSGSFGETQYF	TGCGCCAGCAGTGAGTCTTCTAGCGGGAGCTTCGGGGAGACCCAGTACTTC
TRBV19	once	TRBJ1-1	TRBD1	CASSTDRGGTEAFF	TGTGCCAGTAGTACCGACAGGGGAGGAACTGAAGCTTTCTTT
TRBV19	NA	TRBJ2-1	TRBD2	CASRLSPNGLASSYNEQFF	TGTGCCAGTAGGCTATCACCCAATGGACTAGCGAGCTCCTACAATGAGCAGTTCTTC
TRBV30	NA	TRBJ2-3	NA	CAWSRGSSADTQYF	TGTGCCTGGAGTCGGGGGAGTAGCGCAGATACGCAGTATTTT
TRBV10-3	NA	TRBJ1-2	NA	CAISEGLTAYGYTF	TGTGCCATCAGCGAGGGGCTTACCGCCTATGGCTACACCTTC
TRBV5-1	NA	TRBJ1-1	NA	CASSYNQGGTEAFF	TGCGCCAGCAGCTACAATCAGGGCGGCACTGAAGCTTTCTTT
TRBV9	NA	TRBJ1-2	NA	CASSVDGGNNNYGYTF	TGTGCCAGCAGCGTAGACGGCGGGAACAACAACTATGGCTACACCTTC
TRBV5-1	NA	TRBJ1-1	TRBD1	CASGTGPNTEAFF	TGCGCCAGCGGGACAGGTCCGAACACTGAAGCTTTCTTT
TRBV10-1	few	TRBJ2-7	TRBD2	CASSERLAGYEQYF	TGCGCCAGCAGTGAGAGGCTAGCGGGCTACGAGCAGTACTTC
TRBV28	once	TRBJ2-7	NA	CASSLGQRPSHEQYF	TGTGCCAGCAGTCTCGGACAGAGACCCTCTCACGAGCAGTACTTC
TRBV18	once	TRBJ2-7	NA	CASSPATGSYEQYF	TGTGCCAGCTCACCAGCGACAGGCTCCTACGAGCAGTACTTC
TRBV7-3	NA	TRBJ2-3	NA	CASSLAPGISDTQYF	TGTGCCAGCAGCTTAGCCCCGGGAATCTCAGATACGCAGTATTTT
TRBV6-6	once	TRBJ2-1	TRBD2	CASGIGLAAAEQFF	TGTGCCAGCGGGATCGGGCTAGCGGCTGCTGAGCAGTTCTTC
TRBV19	NA	TRBJ2-3	TRBD2	CASSKGLAESTDTQYF	TGTGCCAGTAGTAAAGGACTAGCGGAAAGCACAGATACGCAGTATTTT
TRBV5-8	NA	TRBJ2-7	TRBD1	CASSLPTGSREQYF	TGTGCCAGCAGCCTGCCGACAGGGAGTAGGGAGCAGTACTTC
TRBV28	few	TRBJ2-2	NA	CASQGGIGELFF	TGTGCCAGCCAGGGCGGAATCGGGGAGCTGTTTTTT
TRBV11-2	NA	TRBJ2-7	TRBD1	CASSLVGQGAREQYF	TGTGCCAGCAGCTTAGTTGGACAGGGGGCTCGGGAGCAGTACTTC
TRBV19	NA	TRBJ2-7	TRBD1	CASSTSHMTGWRNEQYF	TGTGCCAGTAGTACCTCCCACATGACAGGGTGGAGGAACGAGCAGTACTTC
TRBV6-1	NA	TRBJ1-2	NA	CASRLSSGEGYGYTF	TGTGCCAGCCGCCTCTCGTCGGGGGAGGGTTATGGCTACACCTTC
TRBV2	NA	TRBJ1-4	NA	CASSAQGEWNEKLFF	TGTGCCAGCAGTGCACAGGGAGAGTGGAATGAAAAACTGTTTTTT
TRBV2	NA	TRBJ2-6	TRBD2	CASRARLAGGVGANVLTF	TGTGCCAGCAGGGCCCGACTAGCGGGAGGGGTTGGGGCCAACGTCCTGACTTTC
TRBV7-6	few	TRBJ2-5	NA	CASSYRRGETQYF	TGTGCCAGCAGCTACCGCCGGGGAGAGACCCAGTACTTC
TRBV7-3	NA	TRBJ1-2	NA	CASSPGHSNYGYTF	TGTGCCAGCAGCCCGGGACACTCCAACTATGGCTACACCTTC
TRBV27	NA	TRBJ1-4	NA	CASSQGGYEKLFF	TGTGCCAGCAGTCAGGGAGGATATGAAAAACTGTTTTTT
TRBV5-1	NA	TRBJ2-1	NA	CASSLDTGWNEQFF	TGCGCCAGCAGCTTGGATACAGGGTGGAATGAGCAGTTCTTC
TRBV6-5	NA	TRBJ2-7	NA	CASSYQGPYEQYF	TGTGCCAGCAGTTACCAGGGGCCCTACGAGCAGTACTTC
TRBV11-1	few	TRBJ2-3	TRBD1	CASSPRGGETDTQYF	TGTGCCAGCAGCCCTAGAGGGGGCGAAACAGATACGCAGTATTTT
TRBV25-1	NA	TRBJ1-1	TRBD1	CASRKQGARNTEAFF	TGTGCCAGCAGAAAACAGGGGGCGCGAAACACTGAAGCTTTCTTT
TRBV19	NA	TRBJ2-1	TRBD2	CASSKGTSGNNEQFF	TGTGCCAGTAGTAAAGGGACTAGCGGTAACAATGAGCAGTTCTTC
TRBV28	NA	TRBJ2-2	TRBD2	CASSGLAGTGELFF	TGTGCCAGCAGTGGGCTAGCGGGCACCGGGGAGCTGTTTTTT
TRBV6-6	NA	TRBJ2-1	TRBD2	CASSFPAGGGNEQFF	TGTGCCAGCAGTTTCCCAGCGGGGGGGGGCAATGAGCAGTTCTTC
TRBV7-3	NA	TRBJ2-2	NA	CASSLTGVNTGELFF	TGTGCCAGCAGCTTAACAGGGGTAAACACCGGGGAGCTGTTTTTT
TRBV18	NA	TRBJ2-7	NA	CASSPADYEQYF	TGTGCCAGCTCACCAGCAGATTACGAGCAGTACTTC
TRBV5-1	NA	TRBJ2-1	NA	CASSPGLTSYNEQFF	TGCGCCAGCAGCCCAGGACTAACCTCCTACAATGAGCAGTTCTTC